The entry that follows covers one T cell receptor beta chain sequence. Clones were sequenced by immunoSEQ multiplex PCR, and TCRdb holds only the in-frame ones, with some missing. The data show about 150,000 clones, with 90% seen just once and under 4% held by the top ten. V lost 0 bases, J lost 1 base, and 2 bases stayed unmatched. The CDR3 has 16 residues. Germline V lookup: CDR1 PRHDT, CDR2 FYEKMQ (reference sequence). This specimen comes from a study of T cell responses to AZD1222 COVID-19 vaccine. Sequencing used peripheral blood, obtained 28 days after the second AZD1222 dose. This TCR was sampled from an adult who received the AZD1222 COVID-19 vaccine. The chain combines TRBV13 with TRBJ2-4; 8 nucleotides align to TRBD1. CDR3 nucleotides: TGTGCCAGCAGCTTAGGCCAGGGGGCGGCCAAAAACATTCAGTACTTC. This translates into CASSLGQGAAKNIQYF. Filled out from reference TRBV13 and TRBJ2-4, the complete variable domain reads AAGVIQSPRHLIKEKRETATLKCYPIPRHDTVYWYQQGPGQDPQFLISFYEKMQSDKGSIPDRFSAQQFSDYHSELNMSSLELGDSALYFCASSLGQGAAKNIQYFGAGTRLSVL.